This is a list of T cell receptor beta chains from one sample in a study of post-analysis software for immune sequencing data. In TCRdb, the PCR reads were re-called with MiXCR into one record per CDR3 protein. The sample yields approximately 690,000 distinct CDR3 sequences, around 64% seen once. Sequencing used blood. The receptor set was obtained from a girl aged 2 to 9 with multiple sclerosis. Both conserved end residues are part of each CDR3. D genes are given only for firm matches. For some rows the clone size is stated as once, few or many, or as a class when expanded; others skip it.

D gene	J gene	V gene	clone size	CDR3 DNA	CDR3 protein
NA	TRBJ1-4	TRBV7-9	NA	TGTGCCAGCAGCTTGACGGTATCGGGGGAAAAACTGTTTTTT	CASSLTVSGEKLFF
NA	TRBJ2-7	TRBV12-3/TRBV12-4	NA	TGTGCCAGCAGTTTAACCCAGGGGAACGAGCAGTACTTC	CASSLTQGNEQYF
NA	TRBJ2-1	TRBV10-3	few	TGTGCCATCATTGACGGGGCCTATGAGCAGTTCTTC	CAIIDGAYEQFF
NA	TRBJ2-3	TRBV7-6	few	TGTGCCAGCAGCTTAGAAGTGAACGGCCATACGCAGTATTTT	CASSLEVNGHTQYF
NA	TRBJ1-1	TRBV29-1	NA	TGCAGCGTGGAGGATGTGGGGAACACTGAAGCTTTCTTT	CSVEDVGNTEAFF
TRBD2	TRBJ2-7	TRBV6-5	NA	TGTGCCAGCAGTTACATCCCCGCGGGAGAGCTCTACGAGCAGTACTTC	CASSYIPAGELYEQYF
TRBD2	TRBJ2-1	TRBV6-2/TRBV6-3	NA	TGTGCCAGCAGTTACTCACGGGGGGGAATTCAGGGTGGTGAGCAGTTCTTC	CASSYSRGGIQGGEQFF
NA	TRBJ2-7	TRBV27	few	TGTGCCAGCAGTTTATCTAGTTCCCACGAGCAGTACTTC	CASSLSSSHEQYF
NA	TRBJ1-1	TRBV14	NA	TGTGCCAGCAGCCTCTACAGGGCCACTGAAGCTTTCTTT	CASSLYRATEAFF
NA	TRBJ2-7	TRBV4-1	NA	TGCGCCAGCAGCCAAGATCAGGGCAGGGCGACCTCCTACGAGCAGTACTTC	CASSQDQGRATSYEQYF